This TCR beta chain was found in a study of radiotherapy plus CTLA-4 blockade in lung cancer. The wider study: Around a sixth of patients responded objectively, and roughly 30% achieved disease control.

In regard to this clone: Its antigen is undetermined.

General study points: Tumor-origin TCR clones grew in blood after radiotherapy plus ipilimumab. Early blood T cell clone dynamics reportedly forecast response best, with interferon-beta.

Alongside CTLA-4 blockade with ipilimumab, patients with chemo-refractory metastatic non-small-cell lung cancer received focal radiation. Data came from immunoSEQ multiplex PCR; TCRdb stores just in-frame clones and leaves some out. The sample holds more than 90,000 clones; roughly 80% are singletons and the top ten take under 30%. This specimen consisted of peripheral blood, obtained from a patient treated with radiotherapy plus ipilimumab. This TCR was recovered from a human donor with non-small cell lung cancer that progressed on radiotherapy plus ipilimumab.

The CDR3 DNA reads as TGTGCCAGCAGCATACGACAGGGGACTGGGGCCAACGTCCTGACTTTC. The encoded protein is CASSIRQGTGANVLTF. The chain recombines TRBV21-1 with TRBJ2-6; TRBD1 was called by the table and not checked on the DNA. TRBV21-1 is assigned pseudogene status. The CDR3 covers 16 residues.